Listed below are T cell receptor beta chains from one sample, sequenced in a study of blood T cell repertoires in COVID-19. Measured with immunoSEQ multiplex PCR; TCRdb has only the in-frame clones, and not every one. Among 50,000 to 75,000 clones listed, more than 70% were seen once. The sample taken for sequencing was peripheral blood. These TCRs come from a man aged 60 to 75 with acute or convalescent COVID-19. Both conserved end residues are part of each CDR3. The D gene is left open where the match is weak. Clone size is shown for a subset of rows, as once, few, many or a class of expanded clone.

j_gene: TRBJ1-6; abundance: -; v_gene: TRBV7-9; d_gene: TRBD1; CDR3nt: TGTGCCAGCAGCTCCGGGACAGGGAATAATTCACCCCTCCACTTT; CDR3aa: CASSSGTGNNSPLHF
j_gene: TRBJ2-3; abundance: -; v_gene: TRBV6-2/TRBV6-3; d_gene: TRBD2; CDR3nt: TGTGCCAGCAGTACCCCCCTAGCGGGGGGACCAGATACGCAGTATTTT; CDR3aa: CASSTPLAGGPDTQYF
j_gene: TRBJ1-2; abundance: -; v_gene: TRBV19; d_gene: TRBD1; CDR3nt: TGTGCCAGTAGTGCCGGACAGGGGGGTTACTATGGCTACACCTTC; CDR3aa: CASSAGQGGYYGYTF
j_gene: TRBJ2-1; abundance: -; v_gene: TRBV19; d_gene: -; CDR3nt: TGTGCCAGTAGTAGCACAGGGCCGGGCAATGAGCAGTTCTTC; CDR3aa: CASSSTGPGNEQFF
j_gene: TRBJ2-7; abundance: -; v_gene: TRBV10-3; d_gene: TRBD1; CDR3nt: TGTGCCATCAGTGGGGATAGGGGGCAATACGAGCAGTACTTC; CDR3aa: CAISGDRGQYEQYF
j_gene: TRBJ1-6; abundance: -; v_gene: TRBV25-1; d_gene: TRBD1; CDR3nt: TGTGCCAGCAGCAGACAGGGGAATTCACCCCTCCACTTT; CDR3aa: CASSRQGNSPLHF
j_gene: TRBJ2-3; abundance: -; v_gene: TRBV12-3/TRBV12-4; d_gene: TRBD2; CDR3nt: TGTGCCAGCGTGCGGGGGGGCATAGATACGCAGTATTTT; CDR3aa: CASVRGGIDTQYF
j_gene: TRBJ1-5; abundance: -; v_gene: TRBV6-6; d_gene: TRBD1; CDR3nt: TGTGCCAGCAGTCCAAAGACAGGGCCCAATCAGCCCCAGCATTTT; CDR3aa: CASSPKTGPNQPQHF
j_gene: TRBJ2-5; abundance: once; v_gene: TRBV10-3; d_gene: TRBD2; CDR3nt: TGTGCCATCAGGGAACCGGGACTAGACCAAGAGACCCAGTACTTC; CDR3aa: CAIREPGLDQETQYF
j_gene: TRBJ1-2; abundance: -; v_gene: TRBV6-1; d_gene: -; CDR3nt: TGTGCCAGCAGTGAAGCGCCAGGGGTGGCCCAGGGAAATGGCTACACCTTC; CDR3aa: CASSEAPGVAQGNGYTF
j_gene: TRBJ2-2; abundance: -; v_gene: TRBV7-2; d_gene: TRBD1; CDR3nt: TGTGCCAGCAGCTCGAACAGGGGGCTGGGGGAGCTGTTTTTT; CDR3aa: CASSSNRGLGELFF
j_gene: TRBJ2-1; abundance: -; v_gene: TRBV5-4; d_gene: TRBD2; CDR3nt: TGTGCCAGCAGCCTAGGACTAGCGGGGGGGCAGGGCAATGAGCAGTTCTTC; CDR3aa: CASSLGLAGGQGNEQFF
j_gene: TRBJ2-5; abundance: -; v_gene: TRBV1; d_gene: -; CDR3nt: TGCACCAGCAGCCCAAGATGTAGGGGGACGTTTGAGACCCAGTACTTC; CDR3aa: CTSSPRCRGTFETQYF
j_gene: TRBJ2-5; abundance: -; v_gene: TRBV7-7; d_gene: TRBD2; CDR3nt: TGTGCTAGCAGCTCGGGACTAGCATCTAACCGAGGAGAGACCCAGTACTTC; CDR3aa: CASSSGLASNRGETQYF
j_gene: TRBJ2-5; abundance: -; v_gene: TRBV5-1; d_gene: TRBD2; CDR3nt: TGCGCCAGCAGCCATCTTCTCCGGAAGCGGGGGGAAGAGACCCAGTACTTC; CDR3aa: CASSHLLRKRGEETQYF
j_gene: TRBJ2-1; abundance: -; v_gene: TRBV2; d_gene: -; CDR3nt: TGTGCCAGCAGTGAATCGGGGTTCTACAATGAGCAGTTCTTC; CDR3aa: CASSESGFYNEQFF
j_gene: TRBJ2-3; abundance: -; v_gene: TRBV5-1; d_gene: -; CDR3nt: TGCGCCAGTTCCGGCGCTGGGGCCACAGATACGCAGTATTTT; CDR3aa: CASSGAGATDTQYF
j_gene: TRBJ1-2; abundance: -; v_gene: TRBV2; d_gene: -; CDR3nt: TGTGCCAGCAGTAATCAGGGGAGGGGCGGCTACACCTTC; CDR3aa: CASSNQGRGGYTF
j_gene: TRBJ1-1; abundance: -; v_gene: TRBV28; d_gene: -; CDR3nt: TGTGCCAGCAGTTTGGTAGCGATGAACACTGAAGCTTTCTTT; CDR3aa: CASSLVAMNTEAFF
j_gene: TRBJ2-5; abundance: -; v_gene: TRBV3-1/TRBV3-2; d_gene: TRBD2; CDR3nt: TGTGCCAGCAGCCCGGGGACTAGCGGGGGACGCCAAGAGACCCAGTACTTC; CDR3aa: CASSPGTSGGRQETQYF
j_gene: TRBJ2-7; abundance: -; v_gene: TRBV23-1; d_gene: TRBD1; CDR3nt: TGCGCCAGCAGTCAAGAGGTCGGGACAGGCCTTAGGTATTCCTACGAGCAGTACTTC; CDR3aa: CASSQEVGTGLRYSYEQYF
j_gene: TRBJ1-1; abundance: -; v_gene: TRBV18; d_gene: -; CDR3nt: TGTGCCAGCTCACCACCGGGACACACTAACACTGAAGCTTTCTTT; CDR3aa: CASSPPGHTNTEAFF
j_gene: TRBJ2-3; abundance: -; v_gene: TRBV6-1; d_gene: -; CDR3nt: TGTGCCAGCAGTGAGCGGGGCACAGATACGCAGTATTTT; CDR3aa: CASSERGTDTQYF
j_gene: TRBJ2-3; abundance: -; v_gene: TRBV7-3; d_gene: TRBD1; CDR3nt: TGTGCCAGCAGCCGTGGACAGGGTTTCTCTAGCACAGATACGCAGTATTTT; CDR3aa: CASSRGQGFSSTDTQYF